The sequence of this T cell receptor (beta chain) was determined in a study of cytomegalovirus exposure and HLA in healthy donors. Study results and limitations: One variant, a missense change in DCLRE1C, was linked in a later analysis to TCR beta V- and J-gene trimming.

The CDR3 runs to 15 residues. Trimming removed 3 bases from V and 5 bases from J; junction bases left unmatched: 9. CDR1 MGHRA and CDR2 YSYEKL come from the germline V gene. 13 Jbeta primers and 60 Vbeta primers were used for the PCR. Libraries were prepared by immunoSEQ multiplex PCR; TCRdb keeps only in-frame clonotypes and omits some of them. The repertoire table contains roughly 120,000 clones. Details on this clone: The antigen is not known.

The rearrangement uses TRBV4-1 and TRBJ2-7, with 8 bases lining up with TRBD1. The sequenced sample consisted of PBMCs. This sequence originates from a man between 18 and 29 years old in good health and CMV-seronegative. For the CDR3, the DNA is TGCGCCAGCAGCCAGGACAGGGATACATTGGACGAGCAGTACTTC. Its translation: CASSQDRDTLDEQYF.